This T cell receptor (beta chain) was found in a study of OX40 agonist ivuxolimab in advanced cancers. The CDR3 consists of 16 residues. Germline-derived CDR1 and CDR2 are LGHNA and YSLEER. V was clipped by 0 bases and J by 6 bases; unmatched bases: 6. Blood got drawn at baseline, again on cycle 4 day 1, and then on cycle 7 day 1. Measured with immunoSEQ multiplex PCR; TCRdb has only the in-frame clones, and not every one. The sample consists of 70,000 or so clones, roughly nine tenths of them appearing once. The TCR comes from an adult with an advanced solid tumor such as melanoma, head and neck, liver or kidney cancer. The specimen comprised CD4+ or CD8+ T cells sorted from blood, sampled in a trial of the OX40 agonist ivuxolimab. The chain uses TRBV4-3 and TRBJ2-2; 8 bases are shared with TRBD1. The CDR3 DNA sequence: TGCGCCAGCAGCCAAGATTCGGCAGGGGGCTCCGGGGAGCTGTTTTTT. This encodes CASSQDSAGGSGELFF.